This T cell receptor beta chain was captured in a study of radiation and T cells in renal cell carcinoma. Study-level results: Top tumor clonotypes rose in blood 2 weeks post-radiation, then contracted. Baseline intratumoral clonotype presence is unknown without pretreatment biopsies.

About this clone: Its antigen is undetermined. The sample carries other DNA sequences with the same CDR3.

The repertoire was sequenced with immunoSEQ multiplex PCR; TCRdb's copy has only in-frame clones and lacks some. The sample carries roughly 49,000 clones, 80% recorded once. As to time point: blood 2 weeks post-SBRT. Treatment of the sample: 15 Gy SBRT to primary tumor, nephrectomy 4 weeks later. Serial blood draws occurred at baseline and 2 and 4 weeks post-SBRT. This renal cell carcinoma was of the clear cell type. Here the sequenced sample was blood, taken from a patient whose treatment included radiotherapy and nephrectomy. The sequence came from a woman in her 70s with renal cell carcinoma.

CDR3 sequence: CASSLQETQYF. The CDR3 DNA sequence: TGCGCCAGCAGCCTTCAAGAGACCCAGTACTTC. The chain is built from TRBV5-1 and TRBJ2-5; D unresolved. The CDR3 runs 11 residues. Germline V CDR1 and CDR2: SGHRS, YFSETQ. Trimming cost V 4 bases and J 2 bases, with 3 bases left between them.